Listed here is a single T cell receptor (beta chain). The data belong to a study of T cell changes during pregnancy in multiple sclerosis. CDR1 ENHRY and CDR2 SYGVKD come from the germline V gene. The ends lost 6 bases at V and 5 bases at J; junction bases unmatched: 9. There are 16 residues in the CDR3. The method was immunoSEQ multiplex PCR; TCRdb's version includes in-frame clones alone and lacks a portion of them. The sample contains tens of thousands of clones, roughly 92% of which appear only once. This material consisted of peripheral blood, taken in the third trimester of pregnancy. This TCR was sampled from a female donor in good health, enrolled as a control in a pregnancy study. The chain links TRBV10-3 to TRBJ2-5, with TRBD2 matching 13 bases. CDR3 amino acids: CAIREGTSGEGETQYF. The DNA of the CDR3 is TGTGCCATCAGAGAAGGGACTAGCGGGGAGGGTGAGACCCAGTACTTC.